The present TCR beta chain was sequenced within a study of shared T cell receptors in the human thymus. Concerning this clone: A read error may produce the germline difference seen at one junction end.

The protocol was immunoSEQ multiplex PCR, while the TCRdb copy is restricted to in-frame clones and leaves out a portion. The table records 700,000 or so clones, around 85% of them present only once. The CDR3 runs 13 residues. Looked up from germline, CDR1 is LGHNA and CDR2 is YSLEER. This sample also belongs to another study, concerning human thymus T cells.

The specimen sequenced was thymocytes. The source of this sequence is a girl younger than two with a congenital heart defect. The chain recombines TRBV4-3 with TRBJ1-1, with D possibly TRBD1 on 5 matching bases. The CDR3: CASSQAGNAEAFF. CDR3 sequence (DNA): TGCGCCAGCAGCCAAGCAGGGAACGCTGAAGCTTTCTTT.